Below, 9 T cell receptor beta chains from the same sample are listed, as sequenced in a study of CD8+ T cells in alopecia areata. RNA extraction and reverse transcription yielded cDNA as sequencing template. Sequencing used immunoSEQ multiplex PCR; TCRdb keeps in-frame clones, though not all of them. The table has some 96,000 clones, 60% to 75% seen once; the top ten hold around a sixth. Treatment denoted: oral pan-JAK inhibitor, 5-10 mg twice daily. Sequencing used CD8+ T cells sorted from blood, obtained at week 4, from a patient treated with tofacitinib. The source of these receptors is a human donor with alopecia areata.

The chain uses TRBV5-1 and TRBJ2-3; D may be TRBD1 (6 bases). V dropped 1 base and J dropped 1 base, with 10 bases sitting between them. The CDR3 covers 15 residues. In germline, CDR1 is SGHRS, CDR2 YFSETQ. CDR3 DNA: TGCGCCAGCAGCTTGTGGGACATAGGCACAGATACGCAGTATTTT. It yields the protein CASSLWDIGTDTQYF.

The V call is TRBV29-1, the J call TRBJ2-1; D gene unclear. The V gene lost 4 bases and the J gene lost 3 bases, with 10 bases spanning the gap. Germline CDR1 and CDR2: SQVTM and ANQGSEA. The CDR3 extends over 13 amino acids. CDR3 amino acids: CSVVTVLYNEQFF. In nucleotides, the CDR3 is TGCAGCGTTGTTACAGTGCTCTACAATGAGCAGTTCTTC.

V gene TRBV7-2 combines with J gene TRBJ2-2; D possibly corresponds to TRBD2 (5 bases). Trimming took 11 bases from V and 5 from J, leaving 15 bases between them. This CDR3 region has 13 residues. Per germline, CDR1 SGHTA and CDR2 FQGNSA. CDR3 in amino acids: CADIGGSTGELFF. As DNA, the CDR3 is TGTGCCGACATAGGAGGTTCAACCGGGGAGCTGTTTTTT.

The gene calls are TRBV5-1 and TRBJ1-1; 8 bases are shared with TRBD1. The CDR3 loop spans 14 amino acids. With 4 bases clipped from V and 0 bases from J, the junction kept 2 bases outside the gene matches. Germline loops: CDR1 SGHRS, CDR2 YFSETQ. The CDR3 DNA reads TGCGCCAGCAGCCCAGGGGGCATGAACACTGAAGCTTTCTTT. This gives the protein CASSPGGMNTEAFF. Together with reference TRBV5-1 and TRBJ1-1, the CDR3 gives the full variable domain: KAGVTQTPRYLIKTRGQQVTLSCSPISGHRSVSWYQQTPGQGLQFLFEYFSETQRNKGNFPGRFSGRQFSNSRSEMNVSTLELGDSALYLCASSPGGMNTEAFFGQGTRLTVV.

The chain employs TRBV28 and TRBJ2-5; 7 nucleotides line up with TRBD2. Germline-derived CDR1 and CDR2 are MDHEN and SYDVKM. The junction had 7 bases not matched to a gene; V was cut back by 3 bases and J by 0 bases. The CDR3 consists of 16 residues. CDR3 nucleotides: TGTGCCAGCAGTTTTTGGGCGGGAGAGAACCAAGAGACCCAGTACTTC. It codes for CASSFWAGENQETQYF. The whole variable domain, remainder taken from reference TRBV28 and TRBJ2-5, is DVKVTQSSRYLVKRTGEKVFLECVQDMDHENMFWYRQDPGLGLRLIYFSYDVKMKEKGDIPEGYSVSREKKERFSLILESASTNQTSMYLCASSFWAGENQETQYFGPGTRLLVL.

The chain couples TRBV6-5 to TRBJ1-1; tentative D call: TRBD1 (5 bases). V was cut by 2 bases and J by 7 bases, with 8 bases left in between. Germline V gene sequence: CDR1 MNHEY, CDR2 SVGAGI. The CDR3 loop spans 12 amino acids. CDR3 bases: TGTGCCAGCAGTTACAATGGGGGTGAAGCTTTCTTT. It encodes CASSYNGGEAFF.

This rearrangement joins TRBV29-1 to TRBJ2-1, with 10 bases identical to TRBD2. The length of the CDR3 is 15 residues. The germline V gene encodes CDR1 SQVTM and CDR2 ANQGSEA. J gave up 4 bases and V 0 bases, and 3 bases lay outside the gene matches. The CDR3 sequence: CSVEEASGSYNEQFF. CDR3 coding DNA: TGCAGCGTTGAAGAGGCTAGCGGGAGTTACAATGAGCAGTTCTTC.

CDR3: CASSPGLAGWDEQFF. CDR3 nucleotides: TGTGCCAGCAGCCCAGGACTAGCGGGGTGGGATGAGCAGTTCTTC. This chain joins TRBV7-9 and TRBJ2-1, with TRBD2 identical over 12 bases. V lost 5 bases to trimming and J lost 8 bases; unmatched junction nucleotides: 7. The CDR3 is made up of 15 amino acids. The V gene's germline CDR1 is SEHNR and CDR2 FQNEAQ (reference sequence).

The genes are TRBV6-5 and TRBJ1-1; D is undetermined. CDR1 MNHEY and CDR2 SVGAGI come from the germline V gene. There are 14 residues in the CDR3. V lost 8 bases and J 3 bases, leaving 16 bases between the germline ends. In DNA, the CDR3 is TGTGCCAGCCGAGCTCGGGATCGACACACTGAAGCTTTCTTT. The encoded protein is CASRARDRHTEAFF.